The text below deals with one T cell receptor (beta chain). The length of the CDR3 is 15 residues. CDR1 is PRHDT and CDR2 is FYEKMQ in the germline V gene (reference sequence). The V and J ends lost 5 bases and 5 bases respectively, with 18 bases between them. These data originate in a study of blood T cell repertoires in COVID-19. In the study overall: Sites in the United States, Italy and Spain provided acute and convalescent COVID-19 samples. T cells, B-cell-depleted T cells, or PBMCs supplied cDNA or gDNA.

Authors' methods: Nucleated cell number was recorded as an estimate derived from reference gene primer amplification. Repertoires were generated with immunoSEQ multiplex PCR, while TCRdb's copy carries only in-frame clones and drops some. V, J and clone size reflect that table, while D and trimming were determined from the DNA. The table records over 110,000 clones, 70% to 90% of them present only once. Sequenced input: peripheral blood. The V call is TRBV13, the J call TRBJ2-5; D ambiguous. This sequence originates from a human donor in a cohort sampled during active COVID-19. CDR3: CASSPTLGPRETQYF. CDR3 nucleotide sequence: TGTGCCAGCAGCCCTACCCTAGGTCCGAGGGAGACCCAGTACTTC.